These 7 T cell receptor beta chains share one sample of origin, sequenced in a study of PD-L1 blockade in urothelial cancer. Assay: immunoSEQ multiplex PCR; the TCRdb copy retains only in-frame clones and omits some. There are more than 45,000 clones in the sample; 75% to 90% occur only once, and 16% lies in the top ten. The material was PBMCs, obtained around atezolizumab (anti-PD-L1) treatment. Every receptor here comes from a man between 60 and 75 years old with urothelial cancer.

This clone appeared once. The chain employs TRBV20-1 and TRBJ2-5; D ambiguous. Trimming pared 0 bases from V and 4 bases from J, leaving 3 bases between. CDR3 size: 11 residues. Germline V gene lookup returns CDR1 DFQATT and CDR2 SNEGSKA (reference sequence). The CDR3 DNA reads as TGCAGTGCTAGAGATCTAGAGACCCAGTACTTC. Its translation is CSARDLETQYF.

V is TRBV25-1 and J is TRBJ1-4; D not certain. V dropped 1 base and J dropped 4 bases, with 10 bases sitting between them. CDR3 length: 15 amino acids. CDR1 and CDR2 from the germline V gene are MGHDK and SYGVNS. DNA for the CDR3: TGTGCCAGCAGTGAATCCGGAGGATTTAATGAAAAACTGTTTTTT. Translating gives CASSESGGFNEKLFF.

The CDR3 coding sequence is TGCGCCAGCCGCCCTTCTAGCGGGAGAACCGGGGAGCTGTTTTTT. This gives the protein CASRPSSGRTGELFF. This chain joins TRBV5-1 and TRBJ2-2; 10 positions match TRBD2. CDR1 is SGHRS and CDR2 is YFSETQ in the germline V gene. With V trimmed by 7 bases and J by 5 bases, 8 bases remained unmatched. This CDR3 spans 15 amino acids.

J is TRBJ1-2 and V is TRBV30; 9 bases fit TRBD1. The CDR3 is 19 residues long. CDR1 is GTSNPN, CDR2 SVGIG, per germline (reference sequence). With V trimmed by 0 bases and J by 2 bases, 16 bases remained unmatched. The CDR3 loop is CAWSVQVMGQGYSNYGYTF. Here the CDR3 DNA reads TGTGCCTGGAGTGTACAGGTTATGGGACAGGGATACTCGAACTATGGCTACACCTTC.

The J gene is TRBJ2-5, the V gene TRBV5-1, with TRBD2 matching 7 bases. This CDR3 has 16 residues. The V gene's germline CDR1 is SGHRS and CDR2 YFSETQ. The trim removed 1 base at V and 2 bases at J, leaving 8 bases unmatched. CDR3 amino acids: CASSLRVGGEQETQYF. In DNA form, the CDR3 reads TGCGCCAGCAGCTTGAGAGTTGGGGGGGAACAAGAGACCCAGTACTTC.

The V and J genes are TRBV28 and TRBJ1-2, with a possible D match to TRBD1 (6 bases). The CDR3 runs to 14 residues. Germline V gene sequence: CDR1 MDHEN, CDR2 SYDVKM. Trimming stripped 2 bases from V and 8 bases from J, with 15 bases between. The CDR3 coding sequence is TGTGCCAGCAGTTTACTCTCCGGGACATCAGGCTACACCTTC. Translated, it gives CASSLLSGTSGYTF.

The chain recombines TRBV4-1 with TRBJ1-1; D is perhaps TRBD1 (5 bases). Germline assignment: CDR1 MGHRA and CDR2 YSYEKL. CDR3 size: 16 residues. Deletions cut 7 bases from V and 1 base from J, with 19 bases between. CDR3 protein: CASTGSTPGQNTEAFF. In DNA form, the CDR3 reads TGCGCCAGCACTGGTAGTACTCCAGGGCAGAACACTGAAGCTTTCTTT.